One and the same sample provided the 15 T cell receptor beta chains below, sequenced in a study of post-analysis software for immune sequencing data. Overall study findings and caveats: Compared with controls, patients had more of about 5 TRBV segments, including TRBV5-6, TRBV5-1 and TRBV20-1.

No antigen has been assigned to these receptors. The library was made from cDNA and included unique molecular identifiers. One entry per CDR3 protein results from TCRdb running MiXCR on the PCR reads. This sample has around 700,000 distinct CDR3 sequences, with over 45% found just once. The specimen sequenced was blood. These receptors all stem from a girl aged 2-10 years with multiple sclerosis.

The gene calls are TRBV6-4 and TRBJ2-1; 11 bases line up with TRBD2. V gave up 0 bases and J gave up 10 bases; unmatched junction bases: 2. The CDR3 consists of 14 residues. Germline V gene lookup returns CDR1 MRHNA and CDR2 SNTAGT. The CDR3 nucleotides are TGTGCCAGCAGTGACTCTAGCGGGGGGGCCGAGCAGTTCTTC. It translates to CASSDSSGGAEQFF.

The J gene is TRBJ2-4, the V gene TRBV7-2, with D tentatively TRBD1 (5 bases). The CDR3 spans 14 residues. Germline-derived CDR1 and CDR2 are SGHTA and FQGNSA. V dropped 5 bases and J dropped 8 bases, with 16 bases sitting between them. CDR3 loop: CASSLQAREDIQYF. Written as DNA, the CDR3 is TGTGCCAGCAGCCTACAGGCCCGAGAGGACATTCAGTACTTC.

The gene calls are TRBV9 and TRBJ2-5; maybe TRBD2 (5 bases). CDR1 is SGDLS and CDR2 is YYNGEE in the germline V gene. Deletions cut 0 bases from V and 1 base from J, with 13 bases between. The CDR3 runs to 16 residues. The CDR3 spells CASSVGASEVQETQYF. In DNA, the CDR3 is TGTGCCAGCAGCGTAGGGGCGTCGGAGGTCCAAGAGACCCAGTACTTC. The full variable domain, with the rest looked up from reference TRBV9 and TRBJ2-5, is DSGVTQTPKHLITATGQRVTLRCSPRSGDLSVYWYQQSLDQGLQFLIQYYNGEERAKGNILERFSAQQFPDLHSELNLSSLELGDSALYFCASSVGASEVQETQYFGPGTRLLVL.

The CDR3 loop reads CAIRRDRSLPYSSYNEQFF. In nucleotides, the CDR3 is TGTGCCATCAGGCGGGACAGGAGCCTTCCCTATAGCTCCTACAATGAGCAGTTCTTC. The chain links TRBV10-3 to TRBJ2-1, with TRBD1 matching 8 bases. This CDR3 has 19 amino acids. Per the germline V gene, CDR1 is ENHRY and CDR2 is SYGVKD. V was pared by 6 bases and J by 0 bases, with 16 bases of the junction left unmatched.

This rearrangement joins TRBV2 to TRBJ2-3, with unresolved D. The V gene lost 7 bases and the J gene lost 5 bases, with 13 bases spanning the gap. Per the germline V gene, CDR1 is SNHLY and CDR2 is FYNNEI. The CDR3 has 13 amino acids. The CDR3 nucleotides read TGTGCCAGCATGGGTTTTCCGGTAGATACGCAGTATTTT. This gives the protein CASMGFPVDTQYF.

This chain uses TRBV19 with TRBJ2-1; D gene ambiguous. Trimming stripped 7 bases from V and 0 bases from J, with 10 bases between. The CDR3 covers 14 residues. Germline V gene lookup returns CDR1 LNHDA and CDR2 SQIVND (reference sequence). The CDR3: CASTWQSSYNEQFF. The DNA for the CDR3 is TGTGCCAGTACGTGGCAGAGCTCCTACAATGAGCAGTTCTTC.

This chain joins TRBV27 and TRBJ2-3, with 8 bases aligning to TRBD1. Trimming cost V 4 bases and J 4 bases; bases outside gene matches: 7. CDR1 MNHEY and CDR2 SMNVEV come from the germline V gene (reference sequence). CDR3 length: 15 amino acids. The CDR3 sequence: CASSWGRTGPDTQYF. CDR3 in DNA: TGTGCCAGCAGTTGGGGTAGGACAGGGCCAGATACGCAGTATTTT.

The gene calls are TRBV6-5 and TRBJ2-5; D ambiguous. Deletions cut 0 bases from V and 1 base from J, with 6 bases between. The germline CDR1 and CDR2 sequences are MNHEY and SVGAGI. The CDR3 has 14 residues. The CDR3 region has the DNA TGTGCCAGCAGTTACTCTACACTCCAAGAGACCCAGTACTTC. This gives the protein CASSYSTLQETQYF.

The chain joins TRBV5-1 to TRBJ1-2; 12 bases align to TRBD1. The CDR3 consists of 18 residues. Trimming at V came to 2 bases and at J to 4 bases, leaving 12 bases not matched to a gene. The V gene's germline CDR1 is SGHRS and CDR2 YFSETQ. The CDR3 loop reads CASSLTGTGGPSSYGYTF. DNA for the CDR3: TGCGCCAGCAGCTTAACTGGGACAGGGGGCCCCTCCTCCTATGGCTACACCTTC.

J is TRBJ2-3 and V is TRBV7-2, with a possible D match to TRBD2 (6 bases). This CDR3 spans 12 amino acids. V was trimmed by 5 bases and J by 11 bases, leaving 14 bases between them. CDR1 and CDR2 (germline): SGHTA, FQGNSA. The CDR3 coding sequence is TGTGCCAGCAGCGCCGTCGGGGGAGGGCAGTATTTT. Its protein is CASSAVGGGQYF.

The chain uses TRBV20-1 and TRBJ1-5; no clear D gene. Trimming left V 0 bases short and J 2 bases short, with 8 bases between. Looked up from germline, CDR1 is DFQATT and CDR2 is SNEGSKA (reference sequence). The CDR3 covers 14 residues. The CDR3 loop reads CSARDVARNQPQHF. The CDR3 nucleotides are TGCAGTGCTAGAGATGTGGCCCGCAATCAGCCCCAGCATTTT.

V usage is TRBV29-1 and J usage is TRBJ1-1, with unresolved D. V lost 6 bases, J lost 4 bases, and 12 bases lay in between. This CDR3 contains 12 residues. Per the germline V gene, CDR1 is SQVTM and CDR2 is ANQGSEA. CDR3 sequence reads: CSVHHPSTEAFF. The CDR3 nucleotides are TGCAGCGTCCACCATCCGAGCACTGAAGCTTTCTTT.

This clonotype appeared many times. One end of the junction is discordant with germline, which a read error may explain. The V call is TRBV5-1, the J call TRBJ2-7; perhaps TRBD1 as D (6 bases). The CDR3 length is 13 residues. Germline values: CDR1 SGHRS, CDR2 YFSETQ. The CDR3, as DNA: TGTGCCAGCAGTTTGGGTCAGGGGAACGAGCAGTACTTC. This translates into CASSLGQGNEQYF.

The chain couples TRBV10-3 to TRBJ2-5; D perhaps matches TRBD2 (5 bases). Between the trimmed V and J ends, which lost 4 bases and 1 base, there was a span of 7 bases. Germline CDR1 and CDR2: ENHRY and SYGVKD. The CDR3 is made up of 13 amino acids. The CDR3 DNA reads TGTGCCATCAGTGCGGGGAGCCAAGAGACCCAGTACTTC. Its translation: CAISAGSQETQYF.

The V and J genes are TRBV6-2 or TRBV6-3 and TRBJ2-3; 13 bases align to TRBD2. The V gene's germline CDR1 is MNHEY and CDR2 SVGEGT. This CDR3 has 18 amino acids. Trimming at V came to 1 base and at J to 1 base, leaving 5 bases not matched to a gene. For the CDR3, the DNA is TGTGCCAGCAGTTACTTGGGACTAGCGGGGACCCGCACAGATACGCAGTATTTT. Encoded protein: CASSYLGLAGTRTDTQYF.